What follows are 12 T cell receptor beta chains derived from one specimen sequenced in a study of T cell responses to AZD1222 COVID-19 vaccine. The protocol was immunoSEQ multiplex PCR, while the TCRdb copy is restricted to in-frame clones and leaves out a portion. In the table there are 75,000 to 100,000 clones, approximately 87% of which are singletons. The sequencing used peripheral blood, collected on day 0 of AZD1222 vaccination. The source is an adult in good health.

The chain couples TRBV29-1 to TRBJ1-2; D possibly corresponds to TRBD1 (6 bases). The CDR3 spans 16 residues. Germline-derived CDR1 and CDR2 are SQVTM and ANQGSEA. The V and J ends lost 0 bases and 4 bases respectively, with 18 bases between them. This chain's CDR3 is CSVEDRGRGSSYGYTF. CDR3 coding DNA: TGCAGCGTTGAAGATCGCGGCAGGGGAAGCAGCTATGGCTACACCTTC.

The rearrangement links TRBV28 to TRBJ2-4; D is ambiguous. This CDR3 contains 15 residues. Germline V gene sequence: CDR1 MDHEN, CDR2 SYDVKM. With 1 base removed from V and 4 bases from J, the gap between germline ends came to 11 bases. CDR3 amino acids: CASSLLQLPKNIQYF. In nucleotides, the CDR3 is TGTGCCAGCAGTTTATTGCAGTTGCCGAAAAACATTCAGTACTTC.

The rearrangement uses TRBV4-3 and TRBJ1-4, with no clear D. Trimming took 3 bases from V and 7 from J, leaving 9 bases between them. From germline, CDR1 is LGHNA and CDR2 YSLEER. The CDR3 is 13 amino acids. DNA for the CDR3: TGCGCCAGCAGCCAGCGGAGCATTGAAAAACTGTTTTTT. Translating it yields CASSQRSIEKLFF.

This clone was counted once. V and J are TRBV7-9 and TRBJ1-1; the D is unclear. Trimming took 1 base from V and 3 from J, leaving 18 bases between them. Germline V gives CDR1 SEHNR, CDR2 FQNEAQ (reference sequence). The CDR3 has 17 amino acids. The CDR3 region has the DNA TGTGCCAGCAGCTTAGGAACCCGGGGTCTGTGGGACACTGAAGCTTTCTTT. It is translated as CASSLGTRGLWDTEAFF. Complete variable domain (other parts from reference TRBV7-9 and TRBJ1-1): DTGVSQNPRHKITKRGQNVTFRCDPISEHNRLYWYRQTLGQGPEFLTYFQNEAQLEKSRLLSDRFSAERPKGSFSTLEIQRTEQGDSAMYLCASSLGTRGLWDTEAFFGQGTRLTVV.

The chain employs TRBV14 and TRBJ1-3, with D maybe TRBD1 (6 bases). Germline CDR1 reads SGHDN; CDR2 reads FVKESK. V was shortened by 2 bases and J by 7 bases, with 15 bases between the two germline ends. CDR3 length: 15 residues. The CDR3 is CASSQMAGATNTIYF. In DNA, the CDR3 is TGTGCCAGCAGCCAAATGGCAGGGGCCACGAACACCATATATTTT. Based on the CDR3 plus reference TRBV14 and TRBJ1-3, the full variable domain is EAGVTQFPSHSVIEKGQTVTLRCDPISGHDNLYWYRRVMGKEIKFLLHFVKESKQDESGMPNNRFLAERTGGTYSTLKVQPAELEDSGVYFCASSQMAGATNTIYFGEGSWLTVV.

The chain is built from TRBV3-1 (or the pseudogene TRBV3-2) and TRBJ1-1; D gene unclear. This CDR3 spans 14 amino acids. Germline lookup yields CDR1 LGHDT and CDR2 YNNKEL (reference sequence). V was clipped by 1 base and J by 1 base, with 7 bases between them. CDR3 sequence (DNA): TGTGCCAGCAGCCAAGGCAGGAAGAACACTGAAGCTTTCTTT. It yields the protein CASSQGRKNTEAFF.

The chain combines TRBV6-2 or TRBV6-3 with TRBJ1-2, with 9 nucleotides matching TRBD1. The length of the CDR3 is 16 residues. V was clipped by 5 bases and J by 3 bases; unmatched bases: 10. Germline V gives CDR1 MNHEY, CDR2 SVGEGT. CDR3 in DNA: TGTGCCAGCAGTGCTCCCGGGACAGGGAATGACTATGGCTACACCTTC. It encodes CASSAPGTGNDYGYTF.

The chain's CDR3 is CASRLGDNDNSPLHF. The DNA of the CDR3 is TGTGCAAGTCGCCTGGGGGACAACGATAATTCACCCCTCCACTTT. This sequence joins TRBV12-2 and TRBJ1-6; TRBD1 is taken as the D call from the table, unchecked against the DNA. TRBV12-2 represents a pseudogene. The CDR3 sequence is 15 residues long.

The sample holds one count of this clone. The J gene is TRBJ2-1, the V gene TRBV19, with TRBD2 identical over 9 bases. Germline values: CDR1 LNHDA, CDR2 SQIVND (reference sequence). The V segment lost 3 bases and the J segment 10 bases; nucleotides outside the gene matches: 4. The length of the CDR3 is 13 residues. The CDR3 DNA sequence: TGTGCCAGTAGTATTAGCGGGAGTGGCGAGCAGTTCTTC. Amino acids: CASSISGSGEQFF.

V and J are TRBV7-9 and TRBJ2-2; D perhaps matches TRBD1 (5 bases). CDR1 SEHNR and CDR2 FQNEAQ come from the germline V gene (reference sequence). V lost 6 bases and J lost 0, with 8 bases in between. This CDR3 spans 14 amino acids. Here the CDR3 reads CASRDSSNTGELFF. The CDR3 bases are TGTGCCAGCAGAGACAGCTCGAACACCGGGGAGCTGTTTTTT.

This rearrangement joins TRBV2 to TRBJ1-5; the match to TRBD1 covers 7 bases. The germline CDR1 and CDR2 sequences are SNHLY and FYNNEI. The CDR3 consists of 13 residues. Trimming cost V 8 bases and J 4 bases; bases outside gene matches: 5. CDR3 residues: CASGEDRNQPQHF. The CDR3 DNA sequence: TGTGCCAGCGGGGAGGACAGGAATCAGCCCCAGCATTTT.

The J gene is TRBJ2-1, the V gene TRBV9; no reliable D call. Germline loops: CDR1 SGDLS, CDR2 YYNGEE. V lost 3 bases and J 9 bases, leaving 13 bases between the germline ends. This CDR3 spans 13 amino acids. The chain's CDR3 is CASSALLSGEQFF. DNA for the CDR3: TGTGCCAGCAGCGCACTTTTATCGGGTGAGCAGTTCTTC.